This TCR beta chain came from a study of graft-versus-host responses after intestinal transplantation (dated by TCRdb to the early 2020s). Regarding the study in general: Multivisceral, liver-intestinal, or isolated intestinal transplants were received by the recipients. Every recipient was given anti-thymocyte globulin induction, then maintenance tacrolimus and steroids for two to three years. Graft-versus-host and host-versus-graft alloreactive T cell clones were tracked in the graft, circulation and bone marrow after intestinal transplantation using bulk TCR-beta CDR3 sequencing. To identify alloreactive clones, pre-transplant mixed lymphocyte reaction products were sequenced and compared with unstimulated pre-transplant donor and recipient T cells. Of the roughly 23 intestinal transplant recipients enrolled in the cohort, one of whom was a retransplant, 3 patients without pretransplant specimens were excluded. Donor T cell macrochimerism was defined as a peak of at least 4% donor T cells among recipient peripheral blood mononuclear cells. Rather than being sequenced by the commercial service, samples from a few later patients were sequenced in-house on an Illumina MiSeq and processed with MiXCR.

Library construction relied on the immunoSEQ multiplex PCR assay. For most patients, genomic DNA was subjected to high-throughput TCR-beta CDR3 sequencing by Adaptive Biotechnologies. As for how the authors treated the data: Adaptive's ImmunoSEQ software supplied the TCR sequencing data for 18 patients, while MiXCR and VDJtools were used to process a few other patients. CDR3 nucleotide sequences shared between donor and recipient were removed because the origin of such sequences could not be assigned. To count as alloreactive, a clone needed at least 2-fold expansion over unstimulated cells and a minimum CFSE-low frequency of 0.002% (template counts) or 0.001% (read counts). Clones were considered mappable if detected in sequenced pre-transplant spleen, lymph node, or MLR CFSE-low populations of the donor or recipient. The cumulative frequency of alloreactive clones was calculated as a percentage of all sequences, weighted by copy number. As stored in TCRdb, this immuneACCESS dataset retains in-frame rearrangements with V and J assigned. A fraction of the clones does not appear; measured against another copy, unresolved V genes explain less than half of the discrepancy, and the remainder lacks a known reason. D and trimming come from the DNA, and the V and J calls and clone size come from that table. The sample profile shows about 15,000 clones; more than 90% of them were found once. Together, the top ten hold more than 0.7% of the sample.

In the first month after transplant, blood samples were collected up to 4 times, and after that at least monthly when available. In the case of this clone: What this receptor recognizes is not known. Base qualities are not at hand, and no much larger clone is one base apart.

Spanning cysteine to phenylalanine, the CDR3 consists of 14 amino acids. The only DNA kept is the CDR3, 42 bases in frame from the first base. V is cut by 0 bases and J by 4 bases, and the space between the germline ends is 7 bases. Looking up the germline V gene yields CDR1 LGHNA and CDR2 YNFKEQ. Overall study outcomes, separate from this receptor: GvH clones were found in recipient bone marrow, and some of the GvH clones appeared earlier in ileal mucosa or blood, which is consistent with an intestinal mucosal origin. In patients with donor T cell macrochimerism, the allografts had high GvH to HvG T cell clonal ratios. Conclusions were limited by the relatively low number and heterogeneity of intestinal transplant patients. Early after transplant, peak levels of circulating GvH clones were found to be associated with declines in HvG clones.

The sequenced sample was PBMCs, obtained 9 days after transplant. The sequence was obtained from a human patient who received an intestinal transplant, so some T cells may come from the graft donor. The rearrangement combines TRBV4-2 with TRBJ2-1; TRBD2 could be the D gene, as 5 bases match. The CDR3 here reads CASSQDKRYNEQFF. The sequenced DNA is TGTGCCAGCAGCCAAGATAAGCGGTACAATGAGCAGTTCTTC.